The next 9 T cell receptor beta chains were all read from a single sample in a study of blood T cell repertoires in COVID-19. Method: immunoSEQ multiplex PCR; TCRdb's copy keeps in-frame clones and lacks some. The sample consists of just over 650,000 clones, approximately 90% of them appearing once. Sequenced: peripheral blood. These receptors were collected from a woman aged 18-29 years with acute or convalescent COVID-19.

This rearrangement joins TRBV5-5 to TRBJ2-6; D possibly corresponds to TRBD1 (6 bases). This CDR3 has 17 amino acids. Looked up from germline, CDR1 is SGHKS and CDR2 is YYEKEE (reference sequence). The germline V and J ends were trimmed by 0 bases and 2 bases, with 12 bases remaining between them. CDR3 DNA: TGTGCCAGCAGCTTGGACAGGGTCTTTGCTGGGGCCAACGTCCTGACTTTC. Its translation is CASSLDRVFAGANVLTF.

The V call is TRBV6-5, the J call TRBJ2-7, with a tentative D call TRBD1 (6 bases). This CDR3 spans 13 amino acids. Germline-derived CDR1 and CDR2 are MNHEY and SVGAGI. The germline V and J ends were trimmed by 6 bases and 0 bases, with 9 bases remaining between them. The CDR3 sequence is CASSNRVSYEQYF. CDR3 sequence (DNA): TGTGCCAGCAGCAACAGGGTCTCCTACGAGCAGTACTTC.

The chain recombines TRBV7-9 with TRBJ1-1; 7 bases are shared with TRBD1. Germline V CDR1 and CDR2: SEHNR, FQNEAQ (reference sequence). This CDR3 has 12 residues. The trim removed 8 bases at V and 2 bases at J, leaving 2 bases unmatched. The DNA of the CDR3 is TGTGCCAGCTGGACAGGCAACACTGAAGCTTTCTTT. Its protein product is CASWTGNTEAFF.

This chain joins TRBV4-3 and TRBJ1-1; D gene unclear. Per the germline V gene, CDR1 is LGHNA and CDR2 is YSLEER. This CDR3 has 15 residues. V lost 0 bases to trimming and J lost 0 bases, with 8 bases between them. The CDR3 nucleotides read TGCGCCAGCAGCCAAGAAACAGCCTTGAACACTGAAGCTTTCTTT. Protein sequence: CASSQETALNTEAFF.

The chain has TRBV2 and TRBJ1-3, with D perhaps TRBD1 (6 bases). V was trimmed by 2 bases and J by 2 bases, leaving 13 bases between them. CDR1 is SNHLY and CDR2 is FYNNEI in the germline V gene. The CDR3 has 16 amino acids. The CDR3 here is CASSETQGVPGNTIYF. In DNA, the CDR3 is TGTGCCAGCAGTGAAACACAGGGAGTTCCTGGAAACACCATATATTTT. The whole variable domain, remainder taken from reference TRBV2 and TRBJ1-3, is EPEVTQTPSHQVTQMGQEVILRCVPISNHLYFYWYRQILGQKVEFLVSFYNNEISEKSEIFDDQFSVERPDGSNFTLKIRSTKLEDSAMYFCASSETQGVPGNTIYFGEGSWLTVV.

The chain uses TRBV29-1 and TRBJ1-2; 7 bases match TRBD1. Germline V lookup: CDR1 SQVTM, CDR2 ANQGSEA. The ends lost 0 bases at V and 7 bases at J; junction bases unmatched: 5. This CDR3 has 13 residues. This chain's CDR3 is CSVEDDRAVGYTF. The DNA for the CDR3 is TGCAGCGTTGAAGACGACAGGGCTGTTGGCTACACCTTC.

The chain links TRBV6-5 to TRBJ2-5, with D possibly being TRBD1 (6 bases). CDR1 is MNHEY and CDR2 is SVGAGI in the germline V gene. The CDR3 has 13 residues. Deletions cut 7 bases from V and 4 bases from J, with 13 bases between. The CDR3 is CASTPPGAETQYF. DNA of the CDR3: TGTGCCAGCACCCCTCCAGGGGCAGAGACCCAGTACTTC.

V usage is TRBV2 and J usage is TRBJ2-7, with 7 positions matching TRBD1. The germline V gene encodes CDR1 SNHLY and CDR2 FYNNEI. V dropped 4 bases and J dropped 0; count of bases not matched to a gene: 6. The CDR3 totals 15 residues. The CDR3 DNA reads TGTGCCAGCAGTGGAGGGACAGTAAGCTCCTACGAGCAGTACTTC. It translates to CASSGGTVSSYEQYF.

CDR3 bases: TGTGCCAGCAGCCAAGAAGGGGGAGGGGGTCAGCCCCAGCATTTT. Its protein is CASSQEGGGGQPQHF. The V call is TRBV3-1 (or the pseudogene TRBV3-2), the J call TRBJ1-5; tentative D call: TRBD1 (6 bases). V was pared by 0 bases and J by 6 bases, with 12 bases between. The CDR3 extends over 15 amino acids. Germline V gene data show CDR1 as LGHDT and CDR2 as YNNKEL (reference sequence).